The 5 T cell receptor beta chains given below trace back to one sample, sequenced in a study of beta chain features in type 1 diabetes. TCRB transcripts that were expressed got sequenced, as all of the isolated RNA had been reverse transcribed. Assay: immunoSEQ multiplex PCR; the TCRdb copy retains only in-frame clones and omits some. The data contain about 140,000 clones, 6.9% of them singletons. The specimen was central memory CD4+ T cells from blood. The receptor source for this set is a woman aged 25 to 39 in good health.

This clone has a single count. The V and J genes are TRBV18 and TRBJ2-3; 11 nucleotides align to TRBD2. Trimming took 1 base from V and 2 from J; bases not matched to a gene: 11. CDR1 is KGHSH and CDR2 is LQKENI in the germline V gene. This CDR3 contains 19 residues. CDR3 sequence: CASSPLATGTSGFTDTQYF. The CDR3 DNA reads TGTGCCAGCTCACCACTTGCGACAGGGACTAGCGGCTTCACAGATACGCAGTATTTT. Together with reference TRBV18 and TRBJ2-3, the CDR3 gives the full variable domain: NAGVMQNPRHLVRRRGQEARLRCSPMKGHSHVYWYRQLPEEGLKFMVYLQKENIIDESGMPKERFSAEFPKEGPSILRIQQVVRGDSAAYFCASSPLATGTSGFTDTQYFGPGTRLTVL.

The chain has TRBV6-4 and TRBJ2-3, with 10 bases aligning to TRBD1. The germline gives CDR1 MRHNA, CDR2 SNTAGT. This CDR3 is 14 amino acids long. V lost 4 bases and J lost 5; bases outside the gene matches: 3. In DNA form, the CDR3 reads TGTGCCAGCAGTGGACAGGGGGCTCAAGATACGCAGTATTTT. Protein product: CASSGQGAQDTQYF.

This clone has a handful of counts. The chain couples TRBV11-2 to TRBJ2-1; 9 positions agree with TRBD2. J gave up 6 bases and V 2 bases, and 8 bases lay outside the gene matches. The CDR3 has 16 residues. Germline V gene data show CDR1 as SGHAT and CDR2 as FQNNGV. This CDR3 reads CASSLRASGTSNEQFF. The CDR3 DNA reads TGTGCCAGCAGCTTAAGGGCTAGCGGGACTTCCAATGAGCAGTTCTTC.

There are a few counts of this clone. The chain joins TRBV7-2 to TRBJ2-3; D remains ambiguous. V lost 3 bases and J lost 6, with 10 bases in between. The CDR3 is 13 residues long. Germline V gene sequence: CDR1 SGHTA, CDR2 FQGNSA. CDR3: CASSFYSEDTQYF. The DNA for the CDR3 is TGTGCCAGCAGCTTTTATTCGGAGGATACGCAGTATTTT.

The V gene is TRBV5-4, the J gene TRBJ2-1, with 7 positions matching TRBD2. V was pared by 5 bases and J by 5 bases, with 10 bases of the junction left unmatched. This CDR3 is 15 amino acids long. Germline V gene sequence: CDR1 SGHNT, CDR2 YYREEE (reference sequence). The DNA for the CDR3 is TGTGCCAGCAGGCCTCGACTAGCCGACGACAATGAGCAGTTCTTC. Translated, it gives CASRPRLADDNEQFF.